One sample yielded the 25 T cell receptor beta chains listed below, sequenced in a study of Graves' ophthalmopathy and Graves' hyperthyroidism. Researchers took RNA transcripts and amplified TCR beta CDR3 regions from them. HTBI primers served in a first-round RT-PCR, which a second-round multiplex PCR followed. TCRdb fed the multiplex PCR reads into MiXCR, producing one record per CDR3 protein. This table has roughly 610,000 distinct CDR3 sequences, 22% appearing once. Sequenced: peripheral blood. The receptors were gathered from a woman younger than 35 with stable Graves' hyperthyroidism. Some clones in this sample may be carry-over from other donors' samples.

This clonotype occurred many times. The V and J genes are TRBV6-1 and TRBJ1-5; D perhaps matches TRBD1 (5 bases). The V end lost 1 base, the J end lost 0 bases, and 19 bases lay between the germline ends. The CDR3 length is 19 residues. The germline CDR1 and CDR2 sequences are MNHNS and SASEGT. The CDR3 nucleotides read TGTGCCAGCAGTGAAGGCCAGGGTTGGGGAACCTATAGCAATCAGCCCCAGCATTTT. Its translation is CASSEGQGWGTYSNQPQHF.

The J gene is TRBJ2-7, the V gene TRBV29-1, with 12 bases that match TRBD2. The CDR3 has 14 amino acids. CDR1 and CDR2 (germline): SQVTM, ANQGSEA. V was clipped by 7 bases and J by 1 base; unmatched bases: 5. The CDR3 nucleotides are TGCAGCGCCGCGACTAGCGGGGGATCCTACGAGCAGTACTTC. Encoded protein: CSAATSGGSYEQYF.

There are many counts of this clonotype. The chain recombines TRBV19 with TRBJ1-1; no clear D gene. CDR3 length: 11 amino acids. Trimming cost V 7 bases and J 7 bases, with 10 bases left between them. Germline values: CDR1 LNHDA, CDR2 SQIVND (reference sequence). The CDR3 DNA reads TGTGCCAGTACCCATGGGCTTGAAGCTTTCTTT. It is translated as CASTHGLEAFF.

This clonotype was counted ten times or more. This chain connects TRBV3-1 to TRBJ2-5; D might be TRBD2 (5 bases). Germline V lookup: CDR1 LGHDT, CDR2 YNNKEL (reference sequence). This CDR3 region has 16 residues. V shed 0 bases and J shed 1 base, with 12 bases lying between them. The DNA of the CDR3 is TGTGCCAGCAGCCAAGATGGGCTAGCCTTCCAAGAGACCCAGTACTTC. As protein: CASSQDGLAFQETQYF.

This clonotype has ten or more counts. The genes are TRBV27 and TRBJ2-7; 7 nucleotides align to TRBD1. The germline CDR1 and CDR2 sequences are MNHEY and SMNVEV (reference sequence). This CDR3 region has 15 residues. J was trimmed by 0 bases and V by 2 bases; bases with no gene match: 4. The CDR3 DNA is TGTGCCAGCAGTTTAGGGACAGCGAACTCCTACGAGCAGTACTTC. Translating it yields CASSLGTANSYEQYF.

This clonotype was seen more than once but under ten times. The V and J genes are TRBV5-5 and TRBJ1-5, with D perhaps TRBD1 (5 bases). CDR1 is SGHKS and CDR2 is YYEKEE in the germline V gene (reference sequence). This CDR3 comprises 14 residues. V was pared by 4 bases and J by 6 bases, with 14 bases between. The CDR3 sequence: CASSRGVSVQPQHF. Here the CDR3 DNA reads TGTGCCAGCAGCCGAGGGGTTTCGGTTCAGCCCCAGCATTTT.

The V call is TRBV20-1, the J call TRBJ1-1; D is unresolved. This CDR3 comprises 11 residues. From germline, CDR1 is DFQATT and CDR2 SNEGSKA (reference sequence). Trimming left V 2 bases short and J 8 bases short, with 9 bases between. In nucleotides, the CDR3 is TGCAGTGCTAGACCGATGCGGGAAGCTTTCTTT. Translating gives CSARPMREAFF.

This clonotype showed up many times. The rearrangement joins TRBV20-1 to TRBJ1-2, with D unresolved. Trimming stripped 3 bases from V and 6 bases from J, with 20 bases between. From germline, CDR1 is DFQATT and CDR2 SNEGSKA (reference sequence). The CDR3 sequence is 15 residues long. The CDR3 DNA reads as TGCAGTGCTAGTAGAATCGCGGTCCGGGTTGATGGCTACACCTTC. Translating gives CSASRIAVRVDGYTF.

This clonotype was counted ten times or more. The CDR3: CSASRDDYEQYF. DNA for the CDR3: TGCAGTGCTAGTAGAGACGACTACGAGCAGTACTTC. The gene calls are TRBV20-1 and TRBJ2-7; D is undetermined. V was trimmed by 3 bases and J by 3 bases, leaving 9 bases between them. The CDR3 loop spans 12 amino acids. CDR1 is DFQATT and CDR2 is SNEGSKA in the germline V gene (reference sequence).

The chain recombines TRBV10-2 with TRBJ2-7, with 8 bases that match TRBD2. The germline CDR1 and CDR2 sequences are WSHSY and SAAADI. The junction had 11 bases not matched to a gene; V was cut back by 8 bases and J by 5 bases. The CDR3 totals 14 residues. The CDR3 sequence: CASLPGGTSHEQYF. The CDR3 bases are TGCGCCAGCCTTCCGGGAGGGACTAGTCACGAGCAGTACTTC.

This clonotype came up many times. CDR3 sequence: CASSRDNLNNQPQHF. The CDR3 DNA is TGTGCCAGCAGCCGGGACAACCTAAACAATCAGCCCCAGCATTTT. The chain combines TRBV6-1 with TRBJ1-5; possibly TRBD1 for D (6 bases). Per the germline V gene, CDR1 is MNHNS and CDR2 is SASEGT. V was trimmed by 6 bases and J by 3 bases, leaving 15 bases between them. The CDR3 runs to 15 residues.

This clonotype was counted at least ten times. CDR3 sequence (DNA): TGTGCCAGTAGTATAAGGCGGTCACGGGCCTACGAGCAGTACTTC. It specifies CASSIRRSRAYEQYF. The gene calls are TRBV19 and TRBJ2-7, with no clear D. Trimming took 2 bases from V and 2 from J, leaving 13 bases between them. The CDR3 totals 15 residues. Germline CDR1 LNHDA, CDR2 SQIVND (reference sequence).

The chain couples TRBV5-1 to TRBJ1-3, with 7 positions matching TRBD1. J lost 4 bases, V lost 4 bases, and 8 bases had no gene match. Germline loops: CDR1 SGHRS, CDR2 YFSETQ. The CDR3 runs to 15 residues. The CDR3 coding sequence is TGCGCCAGCAGCGCGGGACAGCCTCGCGGAAACACCATATATTTT. Protein product: CASSAGQPRGNTIYF.

This CDR3 reads CSASQTRRETQYF. The CDR3 DNA follows: TGCAGTGCTAGTCAGACCCGGCGAGAGACCCAGTACTTC. The V and J genes are TRBV20-1 and TRBJ2-5, with no clear D. Germline V gene data show CDR1 as DFQATT and CDR2 as SNEGSKA (reference sequence). V shed 3 bases and J shed 4 bases, with 12 bases lying between them. This CDR3 region has 13 residues.

This chain uses TRBV6-1 with TRBJ1-1; 7 bases fit TRBD1. The CDR3 contains 15 residues. Germline trimming cut 0 bases from V and 3 bases from J; bases unmatched to any gene: 4. The germline V gene has CDR1 MNHNS and CDR2 SASEGT. CDR3 sequence (DNA): TGTGCCAGCAGTGAAGCAGCCAGGGGGTACACTGAAGCTTTCTTT. It is translated as CASSEAARGYTEAFF.

This clonotype was detected many times. The chain uses TRBV12-3 or TRBV12-4 and TRBJ1-6; maybe TRBD1 (5 bases). This CDR3 is 16 amino acids long. The V end was cut by 4 bases, the J end by 3 bases, with 13 bases between. CDR3 loop: CASSSLGTDYNSPLHF. The CDR3 nucleotides read TGTGCCAGCAGTTCCTTGGGGACTGACTATAATTCACCCCTCCACTTT.

This chain connects TRBV11-3 to TRBJ1-1, with a weak D call TRBD1 (5 bases). Germline V CDR1 and CDR2: SGHNT, YENEEA. V lost 10 bases and J lost 0, with 12 bases in between. CDR3 length: 13 amino acids. This CDR3 is CATRDLMNTEAFF. CDR3 nucleotide sequence: TGTGCCACCAGGGATTTGATGAACACTGAAGCTTTCTTT.

There are many counts of this clonotype. In DNA form, the CDR3 reads TGCAGCGTTGACGGAGGGGAAGGCAATCAGCCCCAGCATTTT. Amino acid sequence: CSVDGGEGNQPQHF. This sequence joins TRBV29-1 and TRBJ1-5; a weak D match, TRBD1 (5 bases). V gave up 3 bases and J gave up 2 bases, with 11 bases separating them. Germline V CDR1 and CDR2: SQVTM, ANQGSEA. This CDR3 has 14 amino acids.

The rearrangement links TRBV29-1 to TRBJ1-1; no firm D call. CDR3 size: 14 residues. V was shortened by 2 bases and J by 0 bases, with 10 bases between the two germline ends. Per germline, CDR1 SQVTM and CDR2 ANQGSEA. CDR3 in amino acids: CSVEHRQVNTEAFF. CDR3 sequence (DNA): TGCAGCGTTGAACATCGCCAGGTGAACACTGAAGCTTTCTTT.

This clonotype has a count of ten or more. V gene TRBV28 combines with J gene TRBJ1-1; D unresolved. CDR1 is MDHEN and CDR2 is SYDVKM in the germline V gene. V was trimmed by 6 bases and J by 3 bases, leaving 8 bases between them. CDR3 size: 12 residues. DNA for the CDR3: TGTGCCAGCAGCCCATTACACACTGAAGCTTTCTTT. Its protein is CASSPLHTEAFF.

The chain carries TRBV19 and TRBJ1-2; D not certain. V gave up 9 bases and J gave up 2 bases, with 13 bases separating them. There are 13 residues in the CDR3. Per germline, CDR1 LNHDA and CDR2 SQIVND (reference sequence). As DNA, the CDR3 is TGTGCCAGCCAGGACGGATCAAACTATGGCTACACCTTC. It is translated as CASQDGSNYGYTF.

The table lists this clonotype with many counts. The J gene is TRBJ2-7, the V gene TRBV30; 7 positions match TRBD2. The CDR3 loop spans 14 amino acids. V lost 4 bases to trimming and J lost 1 base; unmatched junction nucleotides: 7. CDR1 GTSNPN and CDR2 SVGIG come from the germline V gene (reference sequence). The CDR3 loop is CAWTRPGLSYEQYF. The DNA of the CDR3 is TGTGCCTGGACCCGACCGGGACTATCCTACGAGCAGTACTTC.

This clonotype was detected many times. The genes are TRBV5-1 and TRBJ1-5, with TRBD1 matching over 8 bases. Germline V CDR1 and CDR2: SGHRS, YFSETQ. The CDR3 covers 15 residues. After removal of 4 bases from V and 6 bases from J, the junction contained 9 bases not matched to a gene. CDR3 in DNA: TGCGCCAGCAGCCCGGACGACAGGGGATCTCAGCCCCAGCATTTT. It encodes CASSPDDRGSQPQHF.

The table lists this clonotype with a count of one. The V call is TRBV28, the J call TRBJ2-7; TRBD2 is a possible D gene (6 bases). V was clipped by 6 bases and J by 0 bases, with 9 bases between them. Germline CDR1 reads MDHEN; CDR2 reads SYDVKM. CDR3 length: 13 residues. CDR3 residues: CASREGNSYEQYF. Written as DNA, the CDR3 is TGTGCCAGCAGGGAGGGGAACTCCTACGAGCAGTACTTC.

Worth noting for this clonotype: The junction and the germline gene differ at one end; a read error may be behind it. The CDR3 DNA sequence: TGCAGCGCTGAAAAGGGGACAGGGGGCCCCGGGGAGCTGTTTTTT. Amino acid sequence: CSAEKGTGGPGELFF. The chain employs TRBV29-1 and TRBJ2-2; 12 positions agree with TRBD1. The CDR3 length is 15 residues. CDR1 and CDR2 (germline): SQVTM, ANQGSEA.